The T cell receptor beta chain described here comes from a study of blood T cell repertoires in COVID-19. Study in general: Acute and convalescent COVID-19 specimens originated in the United States, Italy and Spain. Nucleic acid was either cDNA or gDNA, and it came from T cells, B-cell-depleted T cells, or PBMCs.

In the authors' methods: Estimation of nucleated cell counts was performed using reference gene primer amplification. The data were produced by immunoSEQ multiplex PCR, yet TCRdb's version contains in-frame clones alone and is incomplete. The D gene and trimming were derived from the DNA, and the V and J assignments and clone size from that table. The sample lists roughly 70,000 clones; roughly 86% were seen once. V lost 3 bases and J lost 5, with 11 bases in between. The CDR3 covers 14 residues. Germline CDR1 and CDR2: LGHDT and YNNKEL (reference sequence). This chain connects TRBV3-1 (or the pseudogene TRBV3-2) to TRBJ2-1; D is perhaps TRBD2 (6 bases). The TCR was taken from a man aged 55 to 70 with acute or convalescent COVID-19. Material for sequencing was peripheral blood. CDR3: CASSQAGSDNEQFF. The CDR3 bases are TGTGCCAGCAGCCAGGCGGGGAGTGACAATGAGCAGTTCTTC.